This T cell receptor beta chain derives from a study of blood T cell repertoires in COVID-19. The method was immunoSEQ multiplex PCR; TCRdb's version includes in-frame clones alone and lacks a portion of them. Altogether a few hundred thousand clones are present, roughly 84% being singletons, with the ten largest covering around 2.9%. V shed 1 base and J shed 4 bases, with 14 bases lying between them. The CDR3 consists of 16 residues. CDR1 is SGHVS, CDR2 FNYEAQ, per germline. This chain joins TRBV7-6 and TRBJ2-1; weak D call: TRBD2 (6 bases). This clonotype was sampled from a woman aged 18-30 years with acute or convalescent COVID-19. Material for sequencing was peripheral blood. The CDR3 nucleotides are TGTGCCAGCAGCTTAGAATCGACCGGGGGTTACAATGAGCAGTTCTTC. This codes for CASSLESTGGYNEQFF.